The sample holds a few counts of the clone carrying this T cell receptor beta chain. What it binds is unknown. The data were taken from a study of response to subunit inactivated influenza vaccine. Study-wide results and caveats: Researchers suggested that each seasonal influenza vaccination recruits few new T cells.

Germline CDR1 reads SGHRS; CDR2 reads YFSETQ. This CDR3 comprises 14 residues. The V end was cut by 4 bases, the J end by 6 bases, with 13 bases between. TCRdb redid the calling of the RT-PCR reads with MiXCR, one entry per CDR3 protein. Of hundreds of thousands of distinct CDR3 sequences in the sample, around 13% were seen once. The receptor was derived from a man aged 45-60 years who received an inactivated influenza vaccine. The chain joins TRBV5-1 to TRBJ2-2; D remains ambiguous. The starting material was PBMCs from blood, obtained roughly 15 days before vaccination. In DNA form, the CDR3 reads TGCGCCAGCAGCCAGAGACTTCCCCCCGGGGAGCTGTTTTTT. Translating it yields CASSQRLPPGELFF.